These 14 T cell receptor beta chains originate from one sample sequenced in a study of T cells after yellow fever vaccination. TCRdb itself ran the 5' RACE reads through MiXCR, one entry per CDR3 protein. The sample yields about 210,000 distinct CDR3 sequences, 6.5% to 7.5% seen once. The sample was CD4+ T cells sorted from PBMCs, taken on the day of the yellow fever booster vaccination. The receptors come from a man aged 25-45 years who received the YFV17D yellow fever vaccine.

This clonotype was detected ten times or more. The rearrangement links TRBV7-2 to TRBJ2-5; 7 nucleotides line up with TRBD2. Unmatched junction bases numbered 16, after V lost 5 bases and J lost 4 bases. The length of the CDR3 is 17 residues. The germline V gene encodes CDR1 SGHTA and CDR2 FQGNSA. In DNA form, the CDR3 reads TGTGCCAGCAGCACCCGGTTGGGGGGAGGGCCATCAGAGACCCAGTACTTC. Amino acid sequence: CASSTRLGGGPSETQYF.

This clonotype was found a few times. The V gene is TRBV7-2, the J gene TRBJ2-1; 13 nucleotides line up with TRBD2. Per germline, CDR1 SGHTA and CDR2 FQGNSA. The J segment lost 9 bases and the V segment lost 2 bases, leaving 1 base of the junction unmatched. This CDR3 contains 14 residues. The CDR3 DNA reads TGTGCCAGCAGCTTACGGACTAGCGGGGGTGAGCAGTTCTTC. It yields the protein CASSLRTSGGEQFF.

This chain joins TRBV7-2 and TRBJ2-7; a weak D match, TRBD2 (6 bases). Germline CDR1 reads SGHTA; CDR2 reads FQGNSA. The CDR3 spans 13 residues. V was pared by 3 bases and J by 5 bases, with 11 bases between. CDR3 sequence: CASSLGREDEQYF. The CDR3 nucleotides are TGTGCCAGCAGCTTGGGCAGGGAGGACGAGCAGTACTTC. Full variable domain (missing parts from reference TRBV7-2 and TRBJ2-7): GAGVSQSPSNKVTEKGKDVELRCDPISGHTALYWYRQSLGQGLEFLIYFQGNSAPDKSGLPSDRFSAERTGGSVSTLTIQRTQQEDSAVYLCASSLGREDEQYFGPGTRLTVT.

This clonotype was detected only a few times. The V gene is TRBV3-1, the J gene TRBJ2-7, with D unresolved. This CDR3 has 14 residues. The V end was cut by 2 bases, the J end by 2 bases, with 10 bases between. CDR1 is LGHDT, CDR2 YNNKEL, per germline (reference sequence). The CDR3 nucleotides read TGTGCCAGCAGCCAACGAGCTAGGACCTACGAGCAGTACTTC. Encoded protein: CASSQRARTYEQYF.

This clonotype was observed at least ten times. The chain couples TRBV11-2 to TRBJ2-1, with unresolved D. This CDR3 is built from 12 residues. Germline V gene lookup returns CDR1 SGHAT and CDR2 FQNNGV. V was shortened by 5 bases and J by 7 bases, with 9 bases between the two germline ends. For the CDR3, the DNA is TGTGCCAGCAGCAACCGGCGGAATGAGCAGTTCTTC. It yields the protein CASSNRRNEQFF.

At least ten counts were recorded for this clonotype. The chain carries TRBV15 and TRBJ1-2; D not certain. The V end was cut by 3 bases, the J end by 4 bases, with 9 bases between. CDR3 length: 13 amino acids. CDR1 and CDR2 from the germline V gene are LNHNV and YYDKDF (reference sequence). The CDR3 coding sequence is TGTGCCACCAGCAGGTCAGAAGGCTATGGCTACACCTTC. Translated, it gives CATSRSEGYGYTF.

This chain connects TRBV7-9 to TRBJ2-5; 7 nucleotides align to TRBD2. The trim removed 5 bases at V and 4 bases at J, leaving 7 bases unmatched. The CDR3 runs 14 residues. Germline assignment: CDR1 SEHNR and CDR2 FQNEAQ (reference sequence). CDR3 nucleotides: TGTGCCAGCAGCCCGAGGGCTAGCGGAGAGACCCAGTACTTC. Translation: CASSPRASGETQYF.

The V and J genes are TRBV29-1 and TRBJ2-6; D is undetermined. Germline CDR1 SQVTM, CDR2 ANQGSEA. Trimming shortened V by 4 bases and J by 1 base, and 8 bases separated the two germline ends. The length of the CDR3 is 14 residues. The CDR3 loop is CSVASSSGANVLTF. The CDR3 DNA sequence: TGCAGCGTTGCCAGCTCATCTGGGGCCAACGTCCTGACTTTC.

The chain uses TRBV7-2 and TRBJ2-5; D is possibly TRBD2 (5 bases). The V end lost 3 bases, the J end lost 2 bases, and 13 bases lay between the germline ends. This CDR3 contains 15 residues. Germline CDR1 is SGHTA and CDR2 is FQGNSA. The CDR3 here is CASSFAGKTQETQYF. CDR3 DNA: TGTGCCAGCAGCTTTGCCGGGAAGACTCAAGAGACCCAGTACTTC.

In this sample, this clonotype turned up many times. This chain uses TRBV7-2 with TRBJ2-7; D not resolved. Germline CDR1 reads SGHTA; CDR2 reads FQGNSA. The germline V and J ends were trimmed by 1 base and 4 bases, with 8 bases remaining between them. The CDR3 covers 13 residues. The CDR3 bases are TGTGCCAGCAGCTTAGGTAGGGAATACGAGCAGTACTTC. Translation: CASSLGREYEQYF.

This clonotype was seen more than once but under ten times. The V call is TRBV7-6, the J call TRBJ1-2; D gene unclear. From germline, CDR1 is SGHVS and CDR2 FNYEAQ. The CDR3 covers 13 residues. Trimming left V 5 bases short and J 7 bases short, with 14 bases between. The chain's CDR3 is CASSVETLSGYTF. The CDR3 DNA follows: TGTGCCAGCAGCGTCGAGACGTTGTCTGGCTACACCTTC.

This clonotype was seen a few times. This chain uses TRBV18 with TRBJ2-2; D uncertain. Germline CDR1 KGHSH, CDR2 LQKENI. This CDR3 region has 12 residues. The V gene lost 1 base and the J gene lost 6 bases, with 3 bases spanning the gap. CDR3 DNA sequence: TGTGCCAGCTCACCACTAGCCGGGGAGCTGTTTTTT. Amino acid sequence: CASSPLAGELFF.

Ten or more counts support this clonotype. V and J are TRBV7-9 and TRBJ1-6; D remains unclear. The CDR3 is made up of 13 amino acids. The V and J ends lost 1 base and 6 bases respectively, with 4 bases between them. In germline, CDR1 is SEHNR, CDR2 FQNEAQ (reference sequence). The CDR3 sequence: CASSLGRNSPLHF. CDR3 coding DNA: TGTGCCAGCAGCTTAGGTCGTAATTCACCCCTCCACTTT.

At least ten counts were recorded for this clonotype. This chain links TRBV14 with TRBJ2-5; 7 bases map to TRBD2. Germline V lookup: CDR1 SGHDN, CDR2 FVKESK. With 5 bases clipped from V and 4 bases from J, the junction kept 7 bases outside the gene matches. The CDR3 extends over 14 amino acids. The CDR3 sequence is CASSERTSRETQYF. The CDR3 nucleotides read TGTGCCAGCAGCGAGAGGACTAGTCGAGAGACCCAGTACTTC.